The clone carrying this TCR beta chain was recorded at least ten times. Its antigen is not known. The data stem from a study of T cell repertoires in cytomegalovirus infection. Study overall: An indication of both CMV infection and matching HLA type came from public TCR beta signatures. Study-level points and caveats: Within the response measured ex vivo, HLA-C-restricted CMV-specific TCR beta clonotypes were dominant.

The CDR3 is 13 amino acids. Trimming shortened V by 5 bases and J by 4 bases, and 11 bases separated the two germline ends. The germline gives CDR1 SEHNR, CDR2 FQNEAQ (reference sequence). TCRdb redid the calling of the reads with MiXCR, one entry per CDR3 protein. The sample carries a few hundred thousand distinct CDR3 sequences, less than 25% recorded once. This receptor was obtained from a human donor in good health (CMV status not recorded). Some clones in this sample may be carry-over from other donors' samples. The sample was cultured PBMCs, taken from culture after CMV antigen stimulation. The chain combines TRBV7-9 with TRBJ1-2; D ambiguous. The CDR3 DNA is TGTGCCAGCAGCCCCACAGAGCGCTATGGCTACACCTTC. This codes for CASSPTERYGYTF.